Below are 4 T cell receptor beta chains sequenced from a single sample in a study of blood T cell repertoires in COVID-19. Data came from immunoSEQ multiplex PCR; TCRdb stores just in-frame clones and leaves some out. Here the sample spans under 300,000 clones, 75% to 90% being singletons. Material: peripheral blood. The receptor set was obtained from a man aged 60-69 years who had recovered from COVID-19.

J is TRBJ2-1 and V is TRBV11-3, with D tentatively TRBD1 (5 bases). CDR1 is SGHNT and CDR2 is YENEEA in the germline V gene. With 1 base removed from V and 2 bases from J, the gap between germline ends came to 9 bases. The CDR3 consists of 15 residues. DNA of the CDR3: TGTGCCAGCAGCTTAGGGATGGGGCCCTACAATGAGCAGTTCTTC. Its translation: CASSLGMGPYNEQFF.

The chain carries TRBV28 and TRBJ1-3; 9 bases agree with TRBD1. The ends lost 3 bases at V and 7 bases at J; junction bases unmatched: 13. The length of the CDR3 is 17 residues. The germline V gene has CDR1 MDHEN and CDR2 SYDVKM. CDR3 DNA: TGTGCCAGCAGTTTTTCCGGGACAGGGATAGGTCGGAACACCATATATTTT. This gives the protein CASSFSGTGIGRNTIYF.

This clone was counted between two and nine times. The V gene is TRBV5-1, the J gene TRBJ1-3; D is perhaps TRBD1 (5 bases). Looked up from germline, CDR1 is SGHRS and CDR2 is YFSETQ. There are 16 residues in the CDR3. Trimming removed 2 bases from V and 1 base from J, with 13 bases in between. The CDR3 protein is CASSLSFTGSGNTIYF. CDR3 in DNA: TGCGCCAGCAGCTTATCCTTTACAGGTTCTGGAAACACCATATATTTT.

This rearrangement joins TRBV27 to TRBJ2-5; 9 nucleotides agree with TRBD1. The CDR3 totals 17 residues. The ends lost 5 bases at V and 5 bases at J; junction bases unmatched: 15. Germline CDR1 and CDR2: MNHEY and SMNVEV (reference sequence). CDR3 amino acids: CASSPIRRTGVEETQYF. The CDR3 DNA is TGTGCCAGCAGTCCAATCCGCCGGACAGGGGTGGAGGAGACCCAGTACTTC.